These 14 T cell receptor beta chains came from one sample sequenced in a study of T cell responses to AZD1222 COVID-19 vaccine. The data were produced by immunoSEQ multiplex PCR, yet TCRdb's version contains in-frame clones alone and is incomplete. The sample has 150,000 to 200,000 clones, over 80% seen once. This specimen was peripheral blood, taken on day 0 of MenACWY control vaccination. These receptors were taken from an adult in good health.

V and J are TRBV28 and TRBJ1-1, with D perhaps matching TRBD1 (6 bases). The CDR3 covers 15 residues. Trimming took off 8 bases at V and 3 bases at J, with 19 bases between the two ends. Germline lookup yields CDR1 MDHEN and CDR2 SYDVKM. CDR3 residues: CASSDRKGPYTEAFF. The CDR3 DNA sequence: TGTGCCAGCTCCGACAGGAAGGGGCCTTACACTGAAGCTTTCTTT. Full variable domain (missing parts from reference TRBV28 and TRBJ1-1): DVKVTQSSRYLVKRTGEKVFLECVQDMDHENMFWYRQDPGLGLRLIYFSYDVKMKEKGDIPEGYSVSREKKERFSLILESASTNQTSMYLCASSDRKGPYTEAFFGQGTRLTVV.

The chain has TRBV27 and TRBJ2-3, with D possibly being TRBD2 (5 bases). Germline CDR1 and CDR2: MNHEY and SMNVEV (reference sequence). The V gene lost 7 bases and the J gene lost 0 bases, with 11 bases spanning the gap. The CDR3 loop spans 14 amino acids. The CDR3 here is CASTSGSSTDTQYF. CDR3 in DNA: TGTGCCAGCACAAGCGGCAGTAGCACAGATACGCAGTATTTT.

This clone was seen a single time. For the CDR3, the DNA is TGTGCCAGCATCGCCCACACTGAAGCTTTCTTT. This gives the protein CASIAHTEAFF. The chain joins TRBV21-1 to TRBJ1-1. TRBV21-1 is a recognized pseudogene. This CDR3 comprises 11 residues.

This chain connects TRBV3-1 (or the pseudogene TRBV3-2) to TRBJ2-1, with TRBD2 matching 8 bases. Per the germline V gene, CDR1 is LGHDT and CDR2 is YNNKEL (reference sequence). CDR3 length equals 17 residues. The V segment lost 0 bases and the J segment 3 bases; nucleotides outside the gene matches: 7. This chain's CDR3 is CASSQDLASGSYNEQFF. The DNA of the CDR3 is TGTGCCAGCAGCCAAGATCTTGCCAGCGGGAGCTACAATGAGCAGTTCTTC.

The rearrangement links TRBV28 to TRBJ2-7, with 16 nucleotides matching TRBD2. This CDR3 region has 16 residues. Germline CDR1 is MDHEN and CDR2 is SYDVKM. V trimming: 2 bases; J trimming: 6 bases; junction bases outside the gene matches: 4. The CDR3 loop reads CASSLGGLAGGGEQYF. The CDR3 nucleotides are TGTGCCAGCAGTTTAGGGGGACTAGCGGGAGGGGGCGAGCAGTACTTC.

This clone came up a few times. The chain is built from TRBV9 and TRBJ2-3, with D perhaps being TRBD1 or TRBD2 (5 bases each). CDR1 SGDLS and CDR2 YYNGEE come from the germline V gene. Trimming took 2 bases from V and 1 from J, leaving 5 bases between them. The length of the CDR3 is 13 residues. The CDR3 here is CASSVGGTDTQYF. The CDR3, as DNA: TGTGCCAGCAGCGTGGGGGGCACAGATACGCAGTATTTT. Drawing the rest from reference TRBV9 and TRBJ2-3, the complete variable domain is DSGVTQTPKHLITATGQRVTLRCSPRSGDLSVYWYQQSLDQGLQFLIQYYNGEERAKGNILERFSAQQFPDLHSELNLSSLELGDSALYFCASSVGGTDTQYFGPGTRLTVL.

This clone was detected once. V is TRBV9 and J is TRBJ2-1; TRBD1 might be the D (5 bases). Germline assignment: CDR1 SGDLS and CDR2 YYNGEE. V dropped 5 bases and J dropped 0 bases, with 9 bases sitting between them. This CDR3 is built from 14 residues. This CDR3 is CASRKGPSYNEQFF. CDR3 nucleotide sequence: TGTGCCAGCAGAAAGGGGCCCTCCTACAATGAGCAGTTCTTC. Combining the CDR3 with reference TRBV9 and TRBJ2-1 gives the whole variable domain DSGVTQTPKHLITATGQRVTLRCSPRSGDLSVYWYQQSLDQGLQFLIQYYNGEERAKGNILERFSAQQFPDLHSELNLSSLELGDSALYFCASRKGPSYNEQFFGPGTRLTVL.

The chain is built from TRBV7-2 and TRBJ1-2, with 8 bases that match TRBD1. The CDR3 runs to 15 residues. V lost 4 bases to trimming and J lost 6 bases; unmatched junction nucleotides: 10. CDR1 is SGHTA, CDR2 FQGNSA, per germline. CDR3: CASSSRHRGFDGYTF. CDR3 nucleotide sequence: TGTGCCAGCAGCTCTCGGCACAGGGGGTTCGATGGCTACACCTTC.

The chain carries TRBV9 and TRBJ1-2, with D perhaps matching TRBD1 (5 bases). The CDR3 is made up of 12 amino acids. Per germline, CDR1 SGDLS and CDR2 YYNGEE. The V end lost 5 bases, the J end lost 8 bases, and 13 bases lay between the germline ends. In DNA, the CDR3 is TGTGCCAGCAGTCTTTGGTCAGGGGGCTACACCTTC. It translates to CASSLWSGGYTF.

The rearrangement uses TRBV5-8 and TRBJ1-1; a possible D gene is TRBD1 (5 bases). Germline CDR1 is SGHTS and CDR2 is YDEGEE. The CDR3 contains 18 residues. Trimming pared 4 bases from V and 1 base from J, leaving 23 bases between. The CDR3 sequence: CASSRNPGLRQENTEAFF. The CDR3 region has the DNA TGTGCCAGCAGCCGAAACCCAGGGCTACGCCAGGAGAACACTGAAGCTTTCTTT.

This chain connects TRBV2 to TRBJ1-2; D is perhaps TRBD1 (5 bases). V was shortened by 10 bases and J by 4 bases, with 25 bases between the two germline ends. Germline loops: CDR1 SNHLY, CDR2 FYNNEI. The CDR3 runs 16 residues. CDR3: CATPVPRQQRGYGYTF. CDR3 DNA sequence: TGTGCCACCCCGGTCCCCCGACAGCAGCGGGGCTATGGCTACACCTTC.

The chain employs TRBV27 and TRBJ1-6; 9 nucleotides line up with TRBD1. CDR1 is MNHEY, CDR2 SMNVEV, per germline (reference sequence). This CDR3 comprises 17 residues. V shed 2 bases, J shed 9 bases, and the junction held 11 bases outside the gene matches. The CDR3 nucleotides are TGTGCCAGCAGTTTACTCCCCCCGCGGGACAGGGTTTCACCCCTCCACTTT. Protein sequence: CASSLLPPRDRVSPLHF.

This clone was detected only once. This sequence joins TRBV14 and TRBJ2-3; D is uncertain. The CDR3 has 12 amino acids. Per germline, CDR1 SGHDN and CDR2 FVKESK. Trimming removed 1 base from V and 7 bases from J, with 6 bases in between. CDR3 in DNA: TGTGCCAGCAGCCAAGGACGTTATACGCAGTATTTT. Translating gives CASSQGRYTQYF.

The gene calls are TRBV9 and TRBJ2-1; 9 nucleotides line up with TRBD2. J was trimmed by 4 bases and V by 3 bases; bases with no gene match: 8. Germline V gene data show CDR1 as SGDLS and CDR2 as YYNGEE. The CDR3 consists of 16 residues. CDR3 DNA sequence: TGTGCCAGCAGCGCAATCGGGCGGGGGGGATACAATGAGCAGTTCTTC. Its translation is CASSAIGRGGYNEQFF.